Listed here are 11 T cell receptor beta chains from one sample, sequenced in a study of technical replicates of blood from several donors. Assay used: immunoSEQ multiplex PCR; TCRdb lists only in-frame clones, some missing. Of about 88,000 clones in the sample, 95% are singletons; the top ten hold under 0.35%. The material sequenced was T cells isolated from PBMCs. The source of these receptors is a human donor in good health.

The rearrangement joins TRBV9 to TRBJ2-7; 8 bases match TRBD2. Unmatched junction bases numbered 13, after V lost 4 bases and J lost 1 base. The CDR3 runs to 17 residues. Germline CDR1 SGDLS, CDR2 YYNGEE. For the CDR3, the DNA is TGTGCCAGCAGCCCGGGGGGGGATCCCCGGGCATCCTACGAGCAGTACTTC. Translation: CASSPGGDPRASYEQYF.

This rearrangement joins TRBV5-4 to TRBJ2-7; no definite D call. This CDR3 has 13 residues. The germline CDR1 and CDR2 sequences are SGHNT and YYREEE (reference sequence). V lost 1 base and J lost 3, with 8 bases in between. The CDR3 is CASSLTPSYEQYF. The CDR3, as DNA: TGTGCCAGCAGCTTGACCCCCAGCTACGAGCAGTACTTC.

The chain carries TRBV18 and TRBJ1-5; D may be TRBD1 (6 bases). The length of the CDR3 is 16 residues. Deletions cut 0 bases from V and 3 bases from J, with 12 bases between. Germline values: CDR1 KGHSH, CDR2 LQKENI. CDR3 DNA sequence: TGTGCCAGCTCACCACCCCAGGGGCGAGTCAATCAGCCCCAGCATTTT. This translates into CASSPPQGRVNQPQHF.

The chain recombines TRBV6-5 with TRBJ1-5; D unresolved. The CDR3 is 14 residues long. The V end lost 1 base, the J end lost 1 base, and 5 bases lay between the germline ends. CDR1 and CDR2 (germline): MNHEY, SVGAGI. CDR3 region: CASSYWPSNQPQHF. The DNA of the CDR3 is TGTGCCAGCAGTTACTGGCCCAGCAATCAGCCCCAGCATTTT.

The rearrangement joins TRBV5-8 to TRBJ2-1; D gene ambiguous. CDR1 is SGHTS and CDR2 is YDEGEE in the germline V gene. CDR3 size: 13 residues. With 2 bases removed from V and 4 bases from J, the gap between germline ends came to 7 bases. CDR3 sequence reads: CASSFGRYNEQFF. In DNA form, the CDR3 reads TGTGCCAGCAGCTTTGGGCGTTACAATGAGCAGTTCTTC.

The rearrangement links TRBV7-2 to TRBJ1-1; D unclear. The CDR3 is made up of 13 amino acids. V gave up 5 bases and J gave up 3 bases, with 10 bases separating them. The germline CDR1 and CDR2 sequences are SGHTA and FQGNSA. CDR3 sequence: CASSAFRDTEAFF. The CDR3 bases are TGTGCCAGCAGCGCCTTCCGGGACACTGAAGCTTTCTTT.

This rearrangement joins TRBV11-2 to TRBJ2-5; 7 positions agree with TRBD1. The CDR3 has 13 residues. The germline V gene encodes CDR1 SGHAT and CDR2 FQNNGV. With V trimmed by 6 bases and J by 7 bases, 8 bases remained unmatched. CDR3 in amino acids: CASRTDRVGTQYF. CDR3 coding DNA: TGTGCCAGCAGGACCGACAGGGTGGGGACCCAGTACTTC.

The chain couples TRBV15 to TRBJ2-1, with 7 bases that match TRBD2. The CDR3 is 16 residues long. The ends lost 0 bases at V and 2 bases at J; junction bases unmatched: 4. CDR1 LNHNV and CDR2 YYDKDF come from the germline V gene (reference sequence). CDR3 in amino acids: CATSREGLAAYNEQFF. As DNA, the CDR3 is TGTGCCACCAGCAGAGAAGGGCTAGCGGCCTACAATGAGCAGTTCTTC.

The V gene is TRBV4-2, the J gene TRBJ2-2, with TRBD2 matching 11 bases. The CDR3 has 18 amino acids. J lost 5 bases, V lost 0 bases, and 8 bases had no gene match. The germline CDR1 and CDR2 sequences are LGHNA and YNFKEQ. The CDR3 protein is CASSQDQGIAGGTGELFF. As DNA, the CDR3 is TGTGCCAGCAGCCAAGATCAGGGAATAGCGGGAGGGACCGGGGAGCTGTTTTTT.

J is TRBJ1-5 and V is TRBV6-1, with D uncertain. V was trimmed by 2 bases and J by 7 bases, leaving 12 bases between them. The CDR3 extends over 14 amino acids. Germline CDR1 MNHNS, CDR2 SASEGT. The CDR3 bases are TGTGCCAGCAGTGAACGCGGGGTCGGGCAGCCCCAGCATTTT. This sequence encodes CASSERGVGQPQHF.

The chain carries TRBV15 and TRBJ2-7; tentative D call: TRBD1 (6 bases). Trimming left V 1 base short and J 3 bases short, with 10 bases between. CDR3 size: 14 residues. Germline V gene sequence: CDR1 LNHNV, CDR2 YYDKDF (reference sequence). In DNA, the CDR3 is TGTGCCACCAGCAGAGGGAGACAGGACTACGAGCAGTACTTC. It encodes CATSRGRQDYEQYF. Full variable domain (remainder filled in from reference TRBV15 and TRBJ2-7): DAMVIQNPRYQVTQFGKPVTLSCSQTLNHNVMYWYQQKSSQAPKLLFHYYDKDFNNEADTPDNFQSRRPNTSFCFLDIRSPGLGDTAMYLCATSRGRQDYEQYFGPGTRLTVT.